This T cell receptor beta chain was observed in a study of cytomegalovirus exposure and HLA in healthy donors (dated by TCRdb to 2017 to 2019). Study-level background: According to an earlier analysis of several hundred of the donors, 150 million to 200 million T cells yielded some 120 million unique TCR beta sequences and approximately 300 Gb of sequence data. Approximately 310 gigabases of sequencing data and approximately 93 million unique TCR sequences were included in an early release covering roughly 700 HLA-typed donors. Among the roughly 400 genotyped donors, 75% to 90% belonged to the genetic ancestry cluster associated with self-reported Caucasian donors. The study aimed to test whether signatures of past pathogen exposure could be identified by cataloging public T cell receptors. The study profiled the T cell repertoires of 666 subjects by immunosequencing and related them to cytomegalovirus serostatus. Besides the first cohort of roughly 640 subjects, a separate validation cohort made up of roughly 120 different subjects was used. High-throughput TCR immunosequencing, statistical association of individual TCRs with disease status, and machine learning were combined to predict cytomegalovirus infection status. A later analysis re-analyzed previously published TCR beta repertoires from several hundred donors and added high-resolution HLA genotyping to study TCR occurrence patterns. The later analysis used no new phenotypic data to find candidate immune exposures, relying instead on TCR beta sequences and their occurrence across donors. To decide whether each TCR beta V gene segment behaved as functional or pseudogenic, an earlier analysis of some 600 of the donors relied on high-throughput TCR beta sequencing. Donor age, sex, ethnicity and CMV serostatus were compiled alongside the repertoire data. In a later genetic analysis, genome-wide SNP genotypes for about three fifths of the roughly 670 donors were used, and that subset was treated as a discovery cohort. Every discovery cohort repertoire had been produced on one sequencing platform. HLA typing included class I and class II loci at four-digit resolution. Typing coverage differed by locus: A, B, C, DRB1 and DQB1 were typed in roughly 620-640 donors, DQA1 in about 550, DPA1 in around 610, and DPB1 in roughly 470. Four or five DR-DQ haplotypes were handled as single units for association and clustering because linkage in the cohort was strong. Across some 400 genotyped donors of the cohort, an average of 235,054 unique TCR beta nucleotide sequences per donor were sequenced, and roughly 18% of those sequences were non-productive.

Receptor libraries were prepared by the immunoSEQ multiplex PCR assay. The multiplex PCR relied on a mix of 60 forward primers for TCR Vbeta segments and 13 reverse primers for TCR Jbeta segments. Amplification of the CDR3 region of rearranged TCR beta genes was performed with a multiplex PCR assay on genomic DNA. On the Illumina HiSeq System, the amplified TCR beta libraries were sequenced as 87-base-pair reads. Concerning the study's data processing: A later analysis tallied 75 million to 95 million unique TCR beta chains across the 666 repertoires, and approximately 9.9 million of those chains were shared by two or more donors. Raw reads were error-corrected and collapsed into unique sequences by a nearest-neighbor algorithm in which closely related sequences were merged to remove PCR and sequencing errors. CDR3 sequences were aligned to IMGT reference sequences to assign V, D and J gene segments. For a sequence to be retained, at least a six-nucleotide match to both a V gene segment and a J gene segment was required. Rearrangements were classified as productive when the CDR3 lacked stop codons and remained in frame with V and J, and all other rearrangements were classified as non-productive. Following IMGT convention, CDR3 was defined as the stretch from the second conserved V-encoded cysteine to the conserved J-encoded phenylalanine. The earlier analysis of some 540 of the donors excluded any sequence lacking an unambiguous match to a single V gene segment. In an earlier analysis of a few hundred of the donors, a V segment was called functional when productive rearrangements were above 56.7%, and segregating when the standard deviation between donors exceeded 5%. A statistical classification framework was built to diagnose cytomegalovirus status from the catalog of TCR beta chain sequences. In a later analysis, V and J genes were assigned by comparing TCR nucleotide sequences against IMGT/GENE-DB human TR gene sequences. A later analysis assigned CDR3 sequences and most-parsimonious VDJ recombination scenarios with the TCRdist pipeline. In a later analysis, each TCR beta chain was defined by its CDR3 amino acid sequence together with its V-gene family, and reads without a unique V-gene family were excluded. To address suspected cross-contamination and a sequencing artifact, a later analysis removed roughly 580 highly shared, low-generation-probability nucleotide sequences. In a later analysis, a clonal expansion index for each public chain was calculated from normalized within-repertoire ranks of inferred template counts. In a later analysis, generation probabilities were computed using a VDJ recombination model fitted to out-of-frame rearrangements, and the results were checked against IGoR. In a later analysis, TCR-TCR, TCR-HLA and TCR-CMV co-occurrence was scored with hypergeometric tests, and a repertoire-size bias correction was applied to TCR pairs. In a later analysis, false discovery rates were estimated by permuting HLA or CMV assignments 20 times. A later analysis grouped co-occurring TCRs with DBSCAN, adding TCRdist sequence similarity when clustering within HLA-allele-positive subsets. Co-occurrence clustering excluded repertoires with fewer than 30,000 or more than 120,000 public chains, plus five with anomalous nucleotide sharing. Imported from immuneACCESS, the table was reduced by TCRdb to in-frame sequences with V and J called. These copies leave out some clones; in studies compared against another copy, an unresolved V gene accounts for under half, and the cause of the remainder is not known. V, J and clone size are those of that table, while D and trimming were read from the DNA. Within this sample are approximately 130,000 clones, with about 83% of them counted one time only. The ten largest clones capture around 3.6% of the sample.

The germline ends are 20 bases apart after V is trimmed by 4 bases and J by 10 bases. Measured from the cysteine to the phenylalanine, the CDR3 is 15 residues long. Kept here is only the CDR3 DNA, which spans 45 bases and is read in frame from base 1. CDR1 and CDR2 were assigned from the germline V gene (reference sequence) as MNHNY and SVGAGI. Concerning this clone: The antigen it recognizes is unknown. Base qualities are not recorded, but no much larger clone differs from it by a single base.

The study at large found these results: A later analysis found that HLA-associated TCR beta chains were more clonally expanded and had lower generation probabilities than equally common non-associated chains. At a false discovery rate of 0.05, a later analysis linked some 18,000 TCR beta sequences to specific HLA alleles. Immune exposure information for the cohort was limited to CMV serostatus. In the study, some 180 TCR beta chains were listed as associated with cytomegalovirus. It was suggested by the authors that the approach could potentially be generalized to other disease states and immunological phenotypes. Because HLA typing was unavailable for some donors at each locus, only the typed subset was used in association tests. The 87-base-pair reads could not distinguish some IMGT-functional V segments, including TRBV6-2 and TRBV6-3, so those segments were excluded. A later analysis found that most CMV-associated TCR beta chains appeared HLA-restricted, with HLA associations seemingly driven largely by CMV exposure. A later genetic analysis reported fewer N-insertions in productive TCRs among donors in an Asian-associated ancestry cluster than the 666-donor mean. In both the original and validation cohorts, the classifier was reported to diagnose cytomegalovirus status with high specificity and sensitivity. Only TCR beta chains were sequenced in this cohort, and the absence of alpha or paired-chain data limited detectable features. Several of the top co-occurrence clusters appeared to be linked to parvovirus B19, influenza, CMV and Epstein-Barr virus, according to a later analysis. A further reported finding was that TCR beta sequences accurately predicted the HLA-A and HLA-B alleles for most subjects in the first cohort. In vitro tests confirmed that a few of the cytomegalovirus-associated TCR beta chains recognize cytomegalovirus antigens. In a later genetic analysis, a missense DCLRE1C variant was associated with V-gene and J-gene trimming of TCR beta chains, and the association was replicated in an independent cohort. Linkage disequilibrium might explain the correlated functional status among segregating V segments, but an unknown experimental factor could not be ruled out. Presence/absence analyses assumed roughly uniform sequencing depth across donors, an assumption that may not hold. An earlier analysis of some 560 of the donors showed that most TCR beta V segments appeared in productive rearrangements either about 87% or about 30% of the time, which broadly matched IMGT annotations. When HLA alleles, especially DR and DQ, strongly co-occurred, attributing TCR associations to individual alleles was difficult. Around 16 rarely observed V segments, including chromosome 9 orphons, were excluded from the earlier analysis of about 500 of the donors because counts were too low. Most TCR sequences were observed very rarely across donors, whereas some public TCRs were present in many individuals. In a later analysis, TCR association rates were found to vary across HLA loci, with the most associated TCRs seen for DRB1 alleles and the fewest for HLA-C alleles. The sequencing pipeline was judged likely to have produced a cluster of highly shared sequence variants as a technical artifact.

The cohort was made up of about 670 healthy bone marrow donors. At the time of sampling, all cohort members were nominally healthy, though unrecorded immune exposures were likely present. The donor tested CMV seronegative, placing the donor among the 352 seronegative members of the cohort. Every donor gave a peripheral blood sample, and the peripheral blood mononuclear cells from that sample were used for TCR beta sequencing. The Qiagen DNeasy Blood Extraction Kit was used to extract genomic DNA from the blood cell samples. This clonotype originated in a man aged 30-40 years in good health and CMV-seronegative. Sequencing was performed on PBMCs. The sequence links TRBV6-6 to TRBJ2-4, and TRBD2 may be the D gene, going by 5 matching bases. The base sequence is TGTGCCAGCAGTTCCCCCGGGGAACCTAATGTTATTCAGTACTTC. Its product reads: CASSSPGEPNVIQYF.